The TCR beta chain described here comes from a study of blood T cell repertoires in COVID-19. Looking at the study overall: Whether acute or convalescent, the COVID-19 samples came from the United States, Italy and Spain. T cells, B-cell-depleted T cells, or PBMCs provided the cDNA or gDNA that served as material.

The CDR3 has 14 residues. Germline loops: CDR1 MDHEN, CDR2 SYDVKM. V was trimmed by 4 bases and J by 6 bases, leaving 15 bases between them. Participants were placed into cohorts based on the clinical history they reported. Methods used by the authors: Researchers report that nucleated cell counts were estimated from reference gene primer amplification. Repertoires were generated with immunoSEQ multiplex PCR, while TCRdb's copy carries only in-frame clones and drops some. The V and J calls and clone size come from that table; D and trimming were worked out from the DNA. Of around 200,000 clones in the sample, 88% were seen once.

V is TRBV28 and J is TRBJ1-1; D is perhaps TRBD1 (6 bases). The TCR was taken from a woman aged 30 to 39 who had recovered from COVID-19. The sample comprised PBMCs or T cells enriched from blood (not recorded which). CDR3 DNA sequence: TGTGCCAGCAGTTCCAACAGGGAATTGCCTGAAGCTTTCTTT. Translated, it gives CASSSNRELPEAFF.